The 18 T cell receptor beta chains listed next were all sequenced from one sample in a study of neoadjuvant anti-PD-1 for oral cavity cancer. Described time point: after neoadjuvant nivolumab, at surgical resection. The data were produced by immunoSEQ multiplex PCR, yet TCRdb's version contains in-frame clones alone and is incomplete. The table shows 12,000 or so clones, with around 70% occurring only once. This specimen consisted of PBMCs, obtained after nivolumab (anti-PD-1) treatment. Receptors were obtained from a person between 35 and 79 years old with oral cavity squamous cell carcinoma.

This chain joins TRBV5-1 and TRBJ2-2, with 10 positions matching TRBD2. The CDR3 is 17 residues long. Germline CDR1 reads SGHRS; CDR2 reads YFSETQ. The junction had 6 bases not matched to a gene; V was cut back by 4 bases and J by 0 bases. The chain's CDR3 is CASSPIAGGSNTGELFF. For the CDR3, the DNA is TGCGCCAGCAGCCCGATAGCGGGAGGTTCGAACACCGGGGAGCTGTTTTTT.

The rearrangement links TRBV10-2 to TRBJ1-2, with D unresolved. Trimming removed 5 bases from V and 3 bases from J, with 7 bases in between. CDR1 is WSHSY, CDR2 SAAADI, per germline. This CDR3 region has 12 residues. DNA for the CDR3: TGCGCCAGCAGTACTGGCGACTATGGCTACACCTTC. It codes for CASSTGDYGYTF.

DNA of the CDR3: TGCGCCAGCAGCTTCCCAGAGCGGGAGGGCTCTTCCCAATACGAGCAGTACTTC. It translates to CASSFPEREGSSQYEQYF. This chain links TRBV5-1 with TRBJ2-7; 10 positions match TRBD2. Germline V lookup: CDR1 SGHRS, CDR2 YFSETQ. Losses at the gene ends were 2 bases for V and 4 bases for J; bases not matched to a gene: 15. This CDR3 spans 18 amino acids.

The V gene is TRBV5-8, the J gene TRBJ2-6; 10 nucleotides agree with TRBD1. This CDR3 comprises 16 residues. CDR1 SGHTS and CDR2 YDEGEE come from the germline V gene. V shed 6 bases, J shed 1 base, and the junction held 4 bases outside the gene matches. CDR3 nucleotide sequence: TGTGCCAGCACCGGGACAGGGGTTTCTGGGGCCAACGTCCTGACTTTC. It encodes CASTGTGVSGANVLTF.

This chain joins TRBV5-4 and TRBJ2-1; 7 bases match TRBD2. The CDR3 consists of 14 residues. With V trimmed by 4 bases and J by 8 bases, 9 bases remained unmatched. CDR1 is SGHNT and CDR2 is YYREEE in the germline V gene (reference sequence). The CDR3 here is CASSGTTNGDEQFF. CDR3 nucleotide sequence: TGTGCCAGCAGCGGGACTACCAATGGGGATGAGCAGTTCTTC.

The J gene is TRBJ2-3, the V gene TRBV10-3; a weak D match, TRBD1 (6 bases). The germline V gene encodes CDR1 ENHRY and CDR2 SYGVKD. V lost 6 bases, J lost 6 bases, and 22 bases lay in between. The CDR3 has 16 residues. CDR3 protein: CAISAMGAIRADTQYF. The DNA for the CDR3 is TGTGCCATCAGCGCTATGGGGGCAATCCGGGCGGATACGCAGTATTTT.

The CDR3 nucleotides read TGTGCCAGCAGCTTAGTGCTAGGAAATTACAATGAGCAGTTCTTC. Its translation is CASSLVLGNYNEQFF. The chain uses TRBV11-2 and TRBJ2-1; D unresolved. With 1 base removed from V and 4 bases from J, the gap between germline ends came to 11 bases. This CDR3 is built from 15 residues. CDR1 and CDR2 (germline): SGHAT, FQNNGV.

Written as DNA, the CDR3 is TGCGCCAGCAGCACCATACGGACAGGAAGCTCCTACAATGAGCAGTTCTTC. Amino acid sequence: CASSTIRTGSSYNEQFF. The chain employs TRBV5-1 and TRBJ2-1, with 7 bases lining up with TRBD1. Germline V gene sequence: CDR1 SGHRS, CDR2 YFSETQ. V lost 4 bases to trimming and J lost 0 bases; unmatched junction nucleotides: 10. The CDR3 extends over 17 amino acids.

The gene calls are TRBV6-6 and TRBJ1-5; unclear D gene. Per the germline V gene, CDR1 is MNHNY and CDR2 is SVGAGI (reference sequence). The CDR3 sequence is 15 residues long. Trimming left V 5 bases short and J 2 bases short, with 13 bases between. The CDR3 loop reads CASSGRHQGNQPQHF. In DNA form, the CDR3 reads TGTGCCAGCAGTGGAAGACACCAGGGCAATCAGCCCCAGCATTTT.

The chain carries TRBV7-9 and TRBJ1-1, with D maybe TRBD1 (6 bases). The CDR3 has 13 amino acids. V lost 5 bases, J lost 7 bases, and 14 bases lay in between. Germline CDR1 is SEHNR and CDR2 is FQNEAQ (reference sequence). The CDR3 DNA is TGTGCCAGCAGCGTGCACCAACAGGGTGAAGCTTTCTTT. As protein: CASSVHQQGEAFF.

V gene TRBV18 combines with J gene TRBJ1-1; D gene unclear. Germline loops: CDR1 KGHSH, CDR2 LQKENI. This CDR3 has 15 residues. Between the trimmed V and J ends, which lost 0 bases and 6 bases, there was a span of 14 bases. DNA for the CDR3: TGTGCCAGCTCACCACCTTTTGGGGAGCGGGCTGAAGCTTTCTTT. It codes for CASSPPFGERAEAFF.

This sequence joins TRBV4-2 and TRBJ1-5; D remains unclear. This CDR3 contains 16 residues. Germline V gives CDR1 LGHNA, CDR2 YNFKEQ. V was cut by 0 bases and J by 6 bases, with 15 bases left in between. The CDR3, as DNA: TGTGCCAGCAGCCAAGATTTTAAAAGGGTGGGTCAGCCCCAGCATTTT. Its protein product is CASSQDFKRVGQPQHF.

The genes are TRBV5-1 and TRBJ2-1; TRBD2 aligns across 9 bases. This CDR3 region has 18 residues. The ends lost 0 bases at V and 5 bases at J; junction bases unmatched: 12. Germline lookup yields CDR1 SGHRS and CDR2 YFSETQ. CDR3 protein: CASSLAKRASGTNNEQFF. The CDR3 DNA reads TGCGCCAGCAGCTTGGCCAAACGGGCTAGCGGGACTAACAATGAGCAGTTCTTC.

This clone appeared a single time. V is TRBV28 and J is TRBJ1-5; D not resolved. CDR1 and CDR2 (germline): MDHEN, SYDVKM. Trimming left V 7 bases short and J 3 bases short, with 19 bases between. The CDR3 has 16 amino acids. In DNA form, the CDR3 reads TGTGCCAGCATCCACGGGTGGGCTTCCATCAATCAGCCCCAGCATTTT. As protein: CASIHGWASINQPQHF. Using reference TRBV28 and TRBJ1-5 for the parts outside the CDR3, the full variable domain is DVKVTQSSRYLVKRTGEKVFLECVQDMDHENMFWYRQDPGLGLRLIYFSYDVKMKEKGDIPEGYSVSREKKERFSLILESASTNQTSMYLCASIHGWASINQPQHFGDGTRLSIL.

The chain has TRBV28 and TRBJ1-2; D may be TRBD1 (6 bases). V gave up 3 bases and J gave up 4 bases, with 12 bases separating them. From germline, CDR1 is MDHEN and CDR2 SYDVKM. The CDR3 covers 14 residues. CDR3 region: CASSLKGGSYGYTF. In DNA, the CDR3 is TGTGCCAGCAGTTTGAAAGGGGGGAGCTATGGCTACACCTTC.

The chain has TRBV6-6 and TRBJ1-2, with D possibly matching TRBD1 (5 bases). This CDR3 has 14 amino acids. The V gene lost 0 bases and the J gene lost 2 bases, with 7 bases spanning the gap. Germline V gene lookup returns CDR1 MNHNY and CDR2 SVGAGI (reference sequence). The CDR3 coding sequence is TGTGCCAGCAGTTACTCGAAGGGGAACTATGGCTACACCTTC. Translation gives CASSYSKGNYGYTF.

This clone came up a few times. This chain connects TRBV7-9 to TRBJ1-1; no reliable D call. This CDR3 comprises 12 residues. The germline V gene has CDR1 SEHNR and CDR2 FQNEAQ (reference sequence). Trimming cost V 1 base and J 2 bases, with 2 bases left between them. The CDR3 region is CASSLVNTEAFF. As DNA, the CDR3 is TGTGCCAGCAGCTTAGTTAACACTGAAGCTTTCTTT.

The V gene is TRBV2, the J gene TRBJ2-7; D is unclear. The CDR3 has 12 residues. The V and J ends lost 8 bases and 2 bases respectively, with 10 bases between them. Germline V CDR1 and CDR2: SNHLY, FYNNEI. The CDR3 bases are TGTGCCAGCCTCGGGTTGACCTACGAGCAGTACTTC. This encodes CASLGLTYEQYF.